This T cell receptor beta chain was observed in a study of blood T cell repertoires in COVID-19. Study-wide context: Material from acute and convalescent COVID-19 was sourced from the United States, Italy and Spain. Sources were T cells, B-cell-depleted T cells, or PBMCs; the material itself was cDNA or gDNA.

Original data processing: Amplification with reference gene primers provided the estimates of nucleated cell counts. Libraries were prepared by immunoSEQ multiplex PCR; TCRdb keeps only in-frame clonotypes and omits some of them. That table gives V, J and clone size, and the DNA gave D and trimming. The repertoire has 200,000 to 300,000 clones, about 83% of them found once; the top ten carry roughly 2%. The germline gives CDR1 MNHEY, CDR2 SVGAGI. The V gene end was trimmed by 6 bases and the J gene end by 3 bases; junction bases not matched to a gene: 3. The CDR3 length is 14 residues. The sequence was obtained from a man aged 25 to 40 who had recovered from COVID-19. The sequenced sample was peripheral blood. The chain links TRBV6-5 to TRBJ1-5; TRBD1 matches 9 bases. CDR3 nucleotides: TGTGCCAGCAGAACAGGGGGCATCAATCAGCCCCAGCATTTT. It is translated as CASRTGGINQPQHF.